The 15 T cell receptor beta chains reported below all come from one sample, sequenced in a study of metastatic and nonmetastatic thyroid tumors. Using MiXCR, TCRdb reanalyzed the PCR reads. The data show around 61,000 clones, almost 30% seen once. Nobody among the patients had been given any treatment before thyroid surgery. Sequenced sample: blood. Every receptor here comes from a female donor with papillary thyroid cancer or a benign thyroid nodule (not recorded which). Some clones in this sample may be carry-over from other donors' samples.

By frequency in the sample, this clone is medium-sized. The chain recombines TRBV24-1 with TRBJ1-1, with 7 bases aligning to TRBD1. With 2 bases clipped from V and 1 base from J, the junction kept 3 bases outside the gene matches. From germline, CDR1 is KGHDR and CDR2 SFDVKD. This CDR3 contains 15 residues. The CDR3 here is CATSDSGTANTEAFF. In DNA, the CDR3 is TGTGCCACCAGTGATTCCGGGACAGCGAACACTGAAGCTTTCTTT.

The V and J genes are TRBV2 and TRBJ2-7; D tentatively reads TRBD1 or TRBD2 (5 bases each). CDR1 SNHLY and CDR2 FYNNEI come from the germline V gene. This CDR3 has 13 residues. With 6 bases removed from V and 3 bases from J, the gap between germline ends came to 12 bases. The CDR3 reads CASSQGTHYEQYF. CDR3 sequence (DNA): TGTGCCAGCAGCCAAGGGACCCACTACGAGCAGTACTTC.

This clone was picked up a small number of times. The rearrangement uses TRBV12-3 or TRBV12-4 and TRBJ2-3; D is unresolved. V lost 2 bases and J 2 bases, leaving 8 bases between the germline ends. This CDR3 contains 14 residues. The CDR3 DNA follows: TGTGCCAGCAGTTTAACGGCGTCCACAGATACGCAGTATTTT. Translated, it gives CASSLTASTDTQYF.

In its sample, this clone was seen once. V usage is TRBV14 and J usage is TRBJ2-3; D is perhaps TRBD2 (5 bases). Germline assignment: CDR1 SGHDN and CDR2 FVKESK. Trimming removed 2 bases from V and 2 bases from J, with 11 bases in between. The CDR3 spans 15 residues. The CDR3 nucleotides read TGTGCCAGCAGCCAAAAATGGACTCTCACAGATACGCAGTATTTT. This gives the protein CASSQKWTLTDTQYF.

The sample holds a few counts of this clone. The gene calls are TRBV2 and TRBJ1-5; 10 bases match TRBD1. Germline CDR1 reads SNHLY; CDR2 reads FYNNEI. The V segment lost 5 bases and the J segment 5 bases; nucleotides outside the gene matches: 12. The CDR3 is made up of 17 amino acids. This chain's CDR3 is CASSTDRGRSEDQPQHF. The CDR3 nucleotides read TGTGCCAGCAGTACCGACAGGGGGCGTTCTGAGGATCAGCCCCAGCATTTT. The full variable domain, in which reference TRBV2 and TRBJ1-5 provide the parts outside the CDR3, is EPEVTQTPSHQVTQMGQEVILRCVPISNHLYFYWYRQILGQKVEFLVSFYNNEISEKSEIFDDQFSVERPDGSNFTLKIRSTKLEDSAMYFCASSTDRGRSEDQPQHFGDGTRLSIL.

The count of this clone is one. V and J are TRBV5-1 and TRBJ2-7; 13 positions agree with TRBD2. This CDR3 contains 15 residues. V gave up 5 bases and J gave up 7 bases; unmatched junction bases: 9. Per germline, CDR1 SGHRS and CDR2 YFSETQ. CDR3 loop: CASRFGLAGAGEQYF. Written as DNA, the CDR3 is TGCGCCAGCAGATTCGGACTAGCGGGAGCGGGAGAGCAGTACTTC.

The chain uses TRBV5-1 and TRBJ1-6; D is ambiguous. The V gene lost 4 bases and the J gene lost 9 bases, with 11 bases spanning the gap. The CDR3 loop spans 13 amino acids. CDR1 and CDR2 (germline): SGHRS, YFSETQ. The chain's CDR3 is CASSVEGSSPLHF. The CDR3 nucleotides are TGCGCCAGCAGCGTCGAGGGTTCTTCACCCCTCCACTTT.

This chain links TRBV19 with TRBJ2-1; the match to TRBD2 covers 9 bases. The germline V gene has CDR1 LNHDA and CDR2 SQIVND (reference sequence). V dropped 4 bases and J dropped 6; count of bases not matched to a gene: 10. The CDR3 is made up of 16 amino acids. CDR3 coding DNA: TGTGCCAGTAGTAGGGGACTAGCTAGGGGCCGCAATGAGCAGTTCTTC. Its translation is CASSRGLARGRNEQFF.

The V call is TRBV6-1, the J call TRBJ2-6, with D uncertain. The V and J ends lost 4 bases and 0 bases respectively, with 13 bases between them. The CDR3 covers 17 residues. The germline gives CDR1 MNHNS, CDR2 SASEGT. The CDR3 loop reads CASSGVGDDSGANVLTF. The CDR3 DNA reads TGTGCCAGCAGTGGGGTTGGGGATGACTCTGGGGCCAACGTCCTGACTTTC.

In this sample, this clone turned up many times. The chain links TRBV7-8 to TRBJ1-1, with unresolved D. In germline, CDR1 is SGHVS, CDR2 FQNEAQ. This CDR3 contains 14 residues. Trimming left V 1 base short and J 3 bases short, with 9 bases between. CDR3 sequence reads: CASSLVGPYTEAFF. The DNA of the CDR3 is TGTGCCAGCAGCTTAGTTGGGCCGTACACTGAAGCTTTCTTT.

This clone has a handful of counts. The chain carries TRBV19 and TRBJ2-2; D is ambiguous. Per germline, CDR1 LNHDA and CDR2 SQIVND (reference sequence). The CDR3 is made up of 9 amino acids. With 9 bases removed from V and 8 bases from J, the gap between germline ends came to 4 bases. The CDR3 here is CARGGELFF. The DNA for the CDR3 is TGTGCCAGGGGGGGGGAGCTGTTTTTT.

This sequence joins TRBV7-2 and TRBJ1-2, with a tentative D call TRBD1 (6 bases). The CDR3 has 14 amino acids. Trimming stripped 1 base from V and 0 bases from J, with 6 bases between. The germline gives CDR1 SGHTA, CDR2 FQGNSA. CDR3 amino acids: CASSLGTANYGYTF. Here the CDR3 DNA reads TGTGCCAGCAGCTTAGGGACAGCTAACTATGGCTACACCTTC.

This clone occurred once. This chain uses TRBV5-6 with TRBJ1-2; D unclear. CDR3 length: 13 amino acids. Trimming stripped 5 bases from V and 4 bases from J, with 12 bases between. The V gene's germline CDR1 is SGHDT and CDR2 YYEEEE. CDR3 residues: CASSPAVGYGYTF. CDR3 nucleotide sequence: TGTGCCAGCAGTCCCGCTGTGGGCTATGGCTACACCTTC.

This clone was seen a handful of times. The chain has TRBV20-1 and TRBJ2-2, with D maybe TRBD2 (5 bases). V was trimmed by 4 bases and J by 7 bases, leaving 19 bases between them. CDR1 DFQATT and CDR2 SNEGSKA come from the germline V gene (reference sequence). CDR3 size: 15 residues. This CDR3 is CSATLTAGGYGELFF. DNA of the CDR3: TGCAGTGCTACATTGACGGCGGGTGGGTACGGGGAGCTGTTTTTT.

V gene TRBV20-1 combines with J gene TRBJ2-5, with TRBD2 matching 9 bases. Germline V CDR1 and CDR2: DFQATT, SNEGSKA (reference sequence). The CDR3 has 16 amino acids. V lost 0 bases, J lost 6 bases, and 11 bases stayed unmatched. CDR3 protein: CSARESDSGRTKTQYF. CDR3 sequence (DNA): TGCAGTGCTAGAGAATCTGATAGCGGGAGAACTAAGACCCAGTACTTC.